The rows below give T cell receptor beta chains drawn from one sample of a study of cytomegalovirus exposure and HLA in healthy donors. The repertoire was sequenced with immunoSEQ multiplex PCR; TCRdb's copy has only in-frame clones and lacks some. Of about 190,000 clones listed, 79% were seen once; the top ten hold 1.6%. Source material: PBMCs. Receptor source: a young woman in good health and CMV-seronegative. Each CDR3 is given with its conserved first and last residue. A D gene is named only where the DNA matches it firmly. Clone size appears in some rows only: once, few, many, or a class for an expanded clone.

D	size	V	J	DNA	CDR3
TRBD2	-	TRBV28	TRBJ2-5	TGTGCCAGCAGTCCCCAGCGGGGGCGCCAAGAGACCCAGTACTTC	CASSPQRGRQETQYF
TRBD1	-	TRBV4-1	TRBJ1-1	TGCGCCAGCAGCCGCGGACAGGGGAACACTGAAGCTTTCTTT	CASSRGQGNTEAFF
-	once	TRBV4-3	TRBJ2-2	TGCGCCAGCAGCCAAGAGGTGAGGCTCACCGGGGAGCTGTTTTTT	CASSQEVRLTGELFF
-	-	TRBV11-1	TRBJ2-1	TGTGCCAGCAGCTTATCAGGGGTGTATGAGCAGTTCTTC	CASSLSGVYEQFF
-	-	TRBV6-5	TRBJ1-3	TGTGCCAGCCATGGCCGCTCTGGAAACACCATATATTTT	CASHGRSGNTIYF
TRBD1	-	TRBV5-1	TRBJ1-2	TGCGCCAGCAGCTTAGCCGGGACAGTGGAAGGCTACACCTTC	CASSLAGTVEGYTF
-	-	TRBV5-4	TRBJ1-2	TGTGCCAGCAGCTTGGCCCGGGGGTCGGGCTATGGCTACACCTTC	CASSLARGSGYGYTF
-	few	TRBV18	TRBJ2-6	TGTGCCAGCTCACCGGACTTCCCTGGGGCCAACGTCCTGACTTTC	CASSPDFPGANVLTF
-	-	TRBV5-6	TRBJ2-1	TGTGCCAGCGATACGACAGGCGCCTACAATGAGCAGTTCTTC	CASDTTGAYNEQFF
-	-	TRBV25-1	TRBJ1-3	TGTGCCAGCAGTCCTTACAGCCGGCGTGGATTTGGGGGAAACACCATATATTTT	CASSPYSRRGFGGNTIYF
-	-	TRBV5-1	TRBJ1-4	TGCGCCAGCAGCTTGGCCCACGGGGGGAATGAAAAACTGTTTTTT	CASSLAHGGNEKLFF
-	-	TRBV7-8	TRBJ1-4	TGTGCCAGCAGCTTAGGATCGGGTAATGAAAAACTGTTTTTT	CASSLGSGNEKLFF
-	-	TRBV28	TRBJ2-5	TGTGCCAGCAGTTTGGACAAGGGGCGAGAGACCCAGTACTTC	CASSLDKGRETQYF
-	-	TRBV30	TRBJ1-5	TGTGCCTGGGATCATGGACAGAGCAATCAGCCCCAGCATTTT	CAWDHGQSNQPQHF